These 20 T cell receptor beta chains came from one sample sequenced in a study of patients and donors after allogeneic stem cell transplantation. TCRdb passed the RT-PCR reads through MiXCR, listing each CDR3 protein once. The sample contains tens of thousands of distinct CDR3 sequences, under 50% of which appear only once. Sequenced input: blood, either unsorted or a sorted T cell fraction (not recorded which). The receptors shown here come from a human donor who was either an allogeneic HSCT recipient or a stem cell or donor lymphocyte infusion donor (not recorded which). It is not recorded whose cells these are; they may come from a transplant donor.

This clonotype turned up a few times. The J gene is TRBJ1-4, the V gene TRBV28; the D gene is possibly TRBD1 (5 bases). The V gene lost 1 base and the J gene lost 7 bases, with 13 bases spanning the gap. There are 15 residues in the CDR3. CDR1 MDHEN and CDR2 SYDVKM come from the germline V gene. Here the CDR3 DNA reads TGTGCCAGCAGTTTATCAGGCCAGGGAGGTGAAAAACTGTTTTTT. Amino acids: CASSLSGQGGEKLFF. Variable domain in full (rest from reference TRBV28 and TRBJ1-4): DVKVTQSSRYLVKRTGEKVFLECVQDMDHENMFWYRQDPGLGLRLIYFSYDVKMKEKGDIPEGYSVSREKKERFSLILESASTNQTSMYLCASSLSGQGGEKLFFGSGTQLSVL.

This clonotype turned up a few times. The chain links TRBV4-2 to TRBJ1-5; D is perhaps TRBD1 (6 bases). The germline V and J ends were trimmed by 0 bases and 5 bases, with 11 bases remaining between them. The CDR3 is made up of 15 amino acids. Germline CDR1 LGHNA, CDR2 YNFKEQ. CDR3 region: CASSQEWGRHQPQHF. The CDR3 bases are TGTGCCAGCAGCCAAGAATGGGGGCGGCATCAGCCCCAGCATTTT.

This clonotype was observed a few times. The chain recombines TRBV3-1 with TRBJ2-7; TRBD1 matches 8 bases. This CDR3 has 16 residues. V lost 0 bases, J lost 2 bases, and 6 bases stayed unmatched. Germline assignment: CDR1 LGHDT and CDR2 YNNKEL (reference sequence). Here the CDR3 reads CASSQEPGQVTYEQYF. The DNA of the CDR3 is TGTGCCAGCAGCCAAGAGCCGGGACAGGTCACCTACGAGCAGTACTTC.

The J gene is TRBJ2-2, the V gene TRBV20-1, with D perhaps TRBD2 (6 bases). V was clipped by 5 bases and J by 2 bases, with 18 bases between them. CDR3 length equals 16 residues. The germline V gene has CDR1 DFQATT and CDR2 SNEGSKA (reference sequence). CDR3 sequence (DNA): TGCAGTGCTCTTCCGCTGACTAGGCCAAACACCGGGGAGCTGTTTTTT. This sequence encodes CSALPLTRPNTGELFF.

The chain combines TRBV12-3 or TRBV12-4 with TRBJ1-4; D unclear. The CDR3 is 16 residues long. Trimming cost V 5 bases and J 8 bases, with 21 bases left between them. The DNA for the CDR3 is TGTGCCAGCAGTCACGGGAAAGGAGGAGGGAACGAAAAACTGTTTTTT. Translation: CASSHGKGGGNEKLFF.

This clonotype was seen a few times. The chain has TRBV12-3 or TRBV12-4 and TRBJ1-1; D remains unclear. The CDR3 is 15 residues long. V was pared by 6 bases and J by 0 bases, with 14 bases between. The CDR3 spells CASSPPRVMNTEAFF. As DNA, the CDR3 is TGTGCCAGCAGCCCCCCGAGGGTTATGAACACTGAAGCTTTCTTT.

V and J are TRBV12-3 or TRBV12-4 and TRBJ1-2, with 8 bases identical to TRBD1. Trimming at V came to 6 bases and at J to 7 bases, leaving 10 bases not matched to a gene. CDR3 length equals 14 residues. CDR3 sequence: CASRKPDRDGGYTF. The CDR3 coding sequence is TGTGCCAGCAGGAAACCGGACAGGGATGGTGGCTACACCTTC.

V and J are TRBV5-5 and TRBJ1-5; D is unresolved. The length of the CDR3 is 13 residues. Germline CDR1 reads SGHKS; CDR2 reads YYEKEE (reference sequence). The ends were cut back, 1 base at V and 5 bases at J, with 7 bases in the middle. The CDR3 protein is CASSLSPDQPQHF. In DNA, the CDR3 is TGTGCCAGCAGCTTGTCCCCAGATCAGCCCCAGCATTTT.

The chain carries TRBV6-2 or TRBV6-3 and TRBJ2-5; tentatively, D is TRBD1 (5 bases). Germline V gene data show CDR1 as MNHEY and CDR2 as SVGEGT. This CDR3 is 13 amino acids long. The V and J ends lost 5 bases and 4 bases respectively, with 11 bases between them. The CDR3 DNA follows: TGTGCCAGCAGTCACAGGAACCGAGAGACCCAGTACTTC. This encodes CASSHRNRETQYF.

The chain links TRBV27 to TRBJ1-1; 7 nucleotides align to TRBD1. CDR3 length: 14 amino acids. In germline, CDR1 is MNHEY, CDR2 SMNVEV (reference sequence). V lost 5 bases, J lost 4 bases, and 7 bases stayed unmatched. The DNA of the CDR3 is TGTGCCAGCAGTGGAGGGACAGTGATCACTGAAGCTTTCTTT. This translates into CASSGGTVITEAFF.

This clonotype was seen a handful of times. V is TRBV15 and J is TRBJ1-4; D gene uncertain. CDR3 length equals 16 residues. V was cut by 0 bases and J by 0 bases, with 8 bases left in between. CDR1 LNHNV and CDR2 YYDKDF come from the germline V gene (reference sequence). CDR3: CATSRDLSATNEKLFF. CDR3 sequence (DNA): TGTGCCACCAGCAGAGATCTGAGCGCAACTAATGAAAAACTGTTTTTT.

A few counts support this clonotype. This rearrangement joins TRBV12-3 or TRBV12-4 to TRBJ1-4; a weak D match, TRBD1 (5 bases). V gave up 5 bases and J gave up 9 bases, with 16 bases separating them. This CDR3 region has 14 residues. The CDR3 nucleotides are TGTGCCAGCAGTCCCCGGGGGGAAGTTAAAAAACTGTTTTTT. Protein product: CASSPRGEVKKLFF.

The sample holds a few counts of this clonotype. The chain links TRBV12-3 or TRBV12-4 to TRBJ1-2; D call uncertain. Trimming left V 5 bases short and J 9 bases short, with 10 bases between. The CDR3 has 11 amino acids. The CDR3 spells CASSLGSSYTF. In nucleotides, the CDR3 is TGTGCCAGCAGTCTGGGCTCTAGCTACACCTTC.

The chain couples TRBV4-3 to TRBJ1-3; D is unclear. The germline gives CDR1 LGHNA, CDR2 YSLEER. CDR3 size: 17 residues. V was pared by 0 bases and J by 0 bases, with 12 bases between. The DNA of the CDR3 is TGCGCCAGCAGCCAAGATAAAGGGATCTACTCTGGAAACACCATATATTTT. Protein sequence: CASSQDKGIYSGNTIYF.

Only a few counts were recorded for this clonotype. This sequence joins TRBV25-1 and TRBJ1-2; D not certain. Germline values: CDR1 MGHDK, CDR2 SYGVNS. There are 10 residues in the CDR3. V lost 4 bases, J lost 8 bases, and 5 bases lay in between. The CDR3 is CASSARGYTF. In DNA form, the CDR3 reads TGTGCCAGCAGTGCAAGAGGCTACACCTTC.

The gene calls are TRBV7-9 and TRBJ2-1, with D perhaps TRBD1 or TRBD2 (6 bases each). This CDR3 region has 15 residues. Germline loops: CDR1 SEHNR, CDR2 FQNEAQ (reference sequence). V lost 5 bases and J lost 11, with 22 bases in between. CDR3 amino acids: CASSPGPDGGHKQFF. CDR3 nucleotide sequence: TGTGCCAGCAGCCCCGGCCCGGATGGGGGGCACAAGCAGTTCTTC.

The chain joins TRBV20-1 to TRBJ1-5; no firm D call. The ends were cut back, 5 bases at V and 7 bases at J, with 12 bases in the middle. This CDR3 is built from 12 residues. The germline V gene has CDR1 DFQATT and CDR2 SNEGSKA (reference sequence). The CDR3 region is CSALSSTQPQHF. The DNA of the CDR3 is TGCAGTGCTTTGTCCTCAACCCAGCCCCAGCATTTT.

V is TRBV27 and J is TRBJ1-1; weak D call: TRBD1 (6 bases). V was cut by 3 bases and J by 5 bases, with 10 bases left in between. The length of the CDR3 is 13 residues. The germline V gene encodes CDR1 MNHEY and CDR2 SMNVEV (reference sequence). In nucleotides, the CDR3 is TGTGCCAGCAGTTTCGGGGGGCGGACTGAAGCTTTCTTT. The encoded protein is CASSFGGRTEAFF.

J is TRBJ1-4 and V is TRBV7-2, with a tentative D call TRBD1 (5 bases). This CDR3 has 14 residues. Germline V gene sequence: CDR1 SGHTA, CDR2 FQGNSA. V was clipped by 5 bases and J by 6 bases, with 13 bases between them. This CDR3 is CASSPDRRDEKLFF. The CDR3 DNA is TGTGCCAGCAGCCCCGACAGAAGAGATGAAAAACTGTTTTTT. The full variable domain, with the rest looked up from reference TRBV7-2 and TRBJ1-4, is GAGVSQSPSNKVTEKGKDVELRCDPISGHTALYWYRQSLGQGLEFLIYFQGNSAPDKSGLPSDRFSAERTGGSVSTLTIQRTQQEDSAVYLCASSPDRRDEKLFFGSGTQLSVL.

CDR3 in amino acids: CASSLSSYNEQFF. The CDR3 nucleotides read TGTGCCAGCAGCTTATCCTCCTACAATGAGCAGTTCTTC. The genes are TRBV12-3 or TRBV12-4 and TRBJ2-1; D is ambiguous. Deletions cut 6 bases from V and 0 bases from J, with 6 bases between. The CDR3 consists of 13 residues.